These T cell receptor beta chains were read from a single sample in a study of blood T cell repertoires in COVID-19. Sequencing used immunoSEQ multiplex PCR; TCRdb keeps in-frame clones, though not all of them. Found here are approximately 300,000 clones, over 70% of them singletons; the top ten hold approximately 1.3%. The sample taken for sequencing was peripheral blood. These receptors were taken from a woman aged 45-65 years with acute or convalescent COVID-19. CDR3s include the opening cysteine and the closing phenylalanine or tryptophan. A D gene is named only where the DNA matches it firmly. The size of a clone is reported for some rows only, either as once, few or many, or as a class for expanded clones.

j_gene: TRBJ2-5
v_gene: TRBV4-2
d_gene: TRBD2
abundance: once
CDR3aa: CASSQVGGGYQETQYF
CDR3nt: TGTGCCAGCAGCCAAGTTGGCGGGGGATACCAAGAGACCCAGTACTTC

j_gene: TRBJ1-1
v_gene: TRBV3-1/TRBV3-2
d_gene: -
abundance: -
CDR3aa: CASSPQGTEAFF
CDR3nt: TGTGCCAGCAGCCCACAGGGCACTGAAGCTTTCTTT

j_gene: TRBJ1-2
v_gene: TRBV6-6
d_gene: -
abundance: -
CDR3aa: CASSPLPGNYGYTF
CDR3nt: TGTGCCAGCAGTCCCCTACCAGGCAACTATGGCTACACCTTC

j_gene: TRBJ2-3
v_gene: TRBV5-1
d_gene: TRBD1
abundance: -
CDR3aa: CASSFGTAIGTDTQYF
CDR3nt: TGCGCCAGCAGCTTCGGGACAGCCATCGGGACAGATACGCAGTATTTT

j_gene: TRBJ1-6
v_gene: TRBV11-2
d_gene: -
abundance: -
CDR3aa: CASSSPPHGISPLHF
CDR3nt: TGTGCCAGCAGCTCCCCACCCCATGGCATTTCACCCCTCCACTTT

j_gene: TRBJ2-2
v_gene: TRBV24-1
d_gene: TRBD1
abundance: -
CDR3aa: CATSAQGLVAELFF
CDR3nt: TGTGCCACCAGTGCACAGGGGCTCGTAGCGGAGCTGTTTTTT

j_gene: TRBJ2-1
v_gene: TRBV13
d_gene: TRBD2
abundance: -
CDR3aa: CASSPLAGGEGEQFF
CDR3nt: TGTGCCAGCAGCCCATTAGCGGGAGGGGAAGGTGAGCAGTTCTTC

j_gene: TRBJ2-5
v_gene: TRBV19
d_gene: -
abundance: -
CDR3aa: CASSPEAVRETQYF
CDR3nt: TGTGCCAGTAGTCCAGAGGCCGTAAGGGAGACCCAGTACTTC

j_gene: TRBJ2-2
v_gene: TRBV7-3
d_gene: -
abundance: -
CDR3aa: CASSFPVGGGGELFF
CDR3nt: TGTGCCAGCAGCTTCCCGGTCGGGGGTGGCGGGGAGCTGTTTTTT

j_gene: TRBJ2-1
v_gene: TRBV24-1
d_gene: TRBD1
abundance: -
CDR3aa: CATSDPGQGGHEQFF
CDR3nt: TGTGCCACCAGTGATCCGGGACAGGGGGGCCATGAGCAGTTCTTC

j_gene: TRBJ2-3
v_gene: TRBV19
d_gene: TRBD2
abundance: -
CDR3aa: CASRTTSGRTDTQYF
CDR3nt: TGTGCCAGTAGGACGACTAGCGGGAGAACAGATACGCAGTATTTT

j_gene: TRBJ2-2
v_gene: TRBV18
d_gene: TRBD2
abundance: -
CDR3aa: CASSSSGGTGELFF
CDR3nt: TGTGCCAGCTCATCCTCGGGGGGCACCGGGGAGCTGTTTTTT

j_gene: TRBJ2-1
v_gene: TRBV14
d_gene: TRBD1
abundance: once
CDR3aa: CASSPLRKTGVSNEQFF
CDR3nt: TGTGCCAGCAGCCCCCTGAGAAAGACAGGGGTTTCCAATGAGCAGTTCTTC

j_gene: TRBJ2-1
v_gene: TRBV5-6
d_gene: TRBD1
abundance: once
CDR3aa: CASSSTGKIQWVEQFF
CDR3nt: TGTGCCAGCAGCTCGACAGGGAAAATCCAATGGGTTGAGCAGTTCTTC

j_gene: TRBJ1-2
v_gene: TRBV7-2
d_gene: -
abundance: -
CDR3aa: CASSRQRSYGYTF
CDR3nt: TGTGCCAGCAGCCGACAGAGAAGCTATGGCTACACCTTC

j_gene: TRBJ2-2
v_gene: TRBV19
d_gene: TRBD1
abundance: -
CDR3aa: CASTEAGTGNTGELFF
CDR3nt: TGTGCCAGTACCGAAGCCGGGACAGGGAACACCGGGGAGCTGTTTTTT

j_gene: TRBJ2-2
v_gene: TRBV4-1
d_gene: TRBD2
abundance: -
CDR3aa: CASSQGPFGGAIGGELFF
CDR3nt: TGCGCCAGCAGCCAAGGGCCGTTCGGGGGGGCCATAGGCGGGGAGCTGTTTTTT

j_gene: TRBJ2-5
v_gene: TRBV11-2
d_gene: TRBD1
abundance: -
CDR3aa: CASSLDVWTGKETQYF
CDR3nt: TGTGCCAGCAGCTTAGATGTATGGACAGGGAAAGAGACCCAGTACTTC

j_gene: TRBJ1-2
v_gene: TRBV18
d_gene: -
abundance: -
CDR3aa: CASSSDYGYTF
CDR3nt: TGTGCCAGCTCTTCCGACTATGGCTACACCTTC

j_gene: TRBJ2-5
v_gene: TRBV19
d_gene: TRBD2
abundance: -
CDR3aa: CASRTSGSRETQYF
CDR3nt: TGTGCCAGCAGGACTAGCGGGAGCCGGGAGACCCAGTACTTC

j_gene: TRBJ2-2
v_gene: TRBV9
d_gene: -
abundance: -
CDR3aa: CASSVTGSSGELFF
CDR3nt: TGTGCCAGCAGCGTGACAGGTTCCAGCGGGGAGCTGTTTTTT

j_gene: TRBJ1-1
v_gene: TRBV11-1
d_gene: -
abundance: -
CDR3aa: CASSSTPSTEAFF
CDR3nt: TGTGCCAGCAGCTCTACCCCGAGCACTGAAGCTTTCTTT

j_gene: TRBJ2-1
v_gene: TRBV12-2
d_gene: -
abundance: -
CDR3aa: CASRPPEAAGRLYNEQFF
CDR3nt: TGTGCAAGTCGCCCCCCCGAGGCAGCGGGAAGACTCTACAATGAGCAGTTCTTC

j_gene: TRBJ1-1
v_gene: TRBV12-3/TRBV12-4
d_gene: -
abundance: -
CDR3aa: CASRRDITEAFF
CDR3nt: TGTGCCAGCAGAAGGGACATCACTGAAGCTTTCTTT

j_gene: TRBJ2-7
v_gene: TRBV10-2
d_gene: TRBD1
abundance: -
CDR3aa: CASGKGQAYEQYF
CDR3nt: TGCGCCAGCGGAAAGGGACAGGCCTACGAGCAGTACTTC

j_gene: TRBJ2-1
v_gene: TRBV2
d_gene: TRBD1
abundance: -
CDR3aa: CASSELGQGMQFF
CDR3nt: TGTGCCAGCAGTGAATTGGGACAGGGGATGCAGTTCTTC

j_gene: TRBJ2-1
v_gene: TRBV7-9
d_gene: -
abundance: -
CDR3aa: CASSLPYSEQFF
CDR3nt: TGTGCCAGCAGCTTACCATACAGTGAGCAGTTCTTC